This T cell receptor beta chain was profiled in a study of cytomegalovirus exposure and HLA in healthy donors. Regarding the study as a whole: The study flagged roughly 160 TCR beta chains as cytomegalovirus-associated.

Use of 60 Vbeta and 13 Jbeta primers characterized the PCR. The protocol was immunoSEQ multiplex PCR, while the TCRdb copy is restricted to in-frame clones and leaves out a portion. The sample holds around 99,000 clones, roughly 70% seen once. As for this clone: What it binds is not known.

The CDR3 spans 14 residues. The germline gives CDR1 SGHAT, CDR2 FQNNGV. Between the trimmed V and J ends, which lost 5 bases and 10 bases, there was a span of 15 bases. The V gene is TRBV11-2, the J gene TRBJ1-6; possibly TRBD1 for D (5 bases). The TCR originated in a woman aged 70-85 years in good health and CMV-seropositive. The sample was PBMCs. CDR3 sequence: CASSPGGPGSPLHF. The CDR3, as DNA: TGTGCCAGCAGCCCCGGGGGACCAGGGTCACCCCTCCACTTT.